Presented here are 27 T cell receptor beta chains from one specimen sequenced in a study of T cells after posttransplantation cyclophosphamide. Assay used: immunoSEQ multiplex PCR; TCRdb lists only in-frame clones, some missing. The repertoire includes about 21,000 clones, 65% to 90% of them detected once, and more than 2% sits in the top ten. Control samples came 1 year after myeloablative marrow transplants with methotrexate plus calcineurin inhibitor. The source was PBMCs, collected 350 to 400 days after allogeneic stem cell transplant with calcineurin inhibitor and methotrexate. These receptors were taken from a female patient in her 30s who received an allogeneic stem cell transplant from an unrelated donor, was CMV-positive, and had acute and chronic GVHD. Some T cells may be the graft donor's.

The chain carries TRBV30 and TRBJ1-2; TRBD1 aligns across 11 bases. This CDR3 comprises 15 residues. Germline V gene lookup returns CDR1 GTSNPN and CDR2 SVGIG (reference sequence). With 0 bases clipped from V and 8 bases from J, the junction kept 8 bases outside the gene matches. CDR3 amino acids: CAWSVLGQGAGGYTF. DNA of the CDR3: TGTGCCTGGAGTGTACTCGGACAGGGGGCTGGCGGCTACACCTTC.

The chain couples TRBV7-9 to TRBJ2-3; 10 bases are a match to TRBD2. The CDR3 consists of 15 residues. V shed 2 bases, J shed 5 bases, and the junction held 4 bases outside the gene matches. Germline V gene data show CDR1 as SEHNR and CDR2 as FQNEAQ (reference sequence). The CDR3 spells CASSLSGGAGDTQYF. The CDR3 DNA reads TGTGCCAGCAGCTTAAGCGGGGGGGCAGGAGATACGCAGTATTTT.

This chain connects TRBV7-3 to TRBJ1-6; 10 nucleotides match TRBD1. Per the germline V gene, CDR1 is SGHTA and CDR2 is FQGTGA. The trim removed 4 bases at V and 7 bases at J, leaving 1 base unmatched. The CDR3 has 14 residues. CDR3 nucleotide sequence: TGTGCCAGCAGCTCGGGACAGGGGAATTCACCCCTCCACTTT. Protein product: CASSSGQGNSPLHF.

The V call is TRBV6-5, the J call TRBJ1-5; TRBD1 matches at 7 bases. The CDR3 runs 14 residues. The trim removed 2 bases at V and 7 bases at J, leaving 5 bases unmatched. The V gene's germline CDR1 is MNHEY and CDR2 SVGAGI. CDR3 amino acids: CASSYTIQGQPQHF. CDR3 sequence (DNA): TGTGCCAGCAGTTACACGATACAGGGGCAGCCCCAGCATTTT.

This clone showed up just once. The chain couples TRBV11-2 to TRBJ2-7, with 7 bases aligning to TRBD2. The V and J ends lost 1 base and 2 bases, in that order; junction bases with no gene match: 8. The CDR3 runs 16 residues. Germline V lookup: CDR1 SGHAT, CDR2 FQNNGV. The CDR3 DNA reads as TGTGCCAGCAGCTTAGCCGGGGGAGGGCCCCCCTACGAGCAGTACTTC. It specifies CASSLAGGGPPYEQYF.

The chain combines TRBV11-3 with TRBJ2-1; 9 bases line up with TRBD1. Per the germline V gene, CDR1 is SGHNT and CDR2 is YENEEA. The CDR3 runs to 16 residues. The V and J ends lost 3 bases and 3 bases, in that order; junction bases with no gene match: 6. In DNA form, the CDR3 reads TGTGCCAGCAGCTTGGAACAGGGGGCGTTCTACAATGAGCAGTTCTTC. Encoded protein: CASSLEQGAFYNEQFF.

This clone was picked up one time. The V call is TRBV30, the J call TRBJ2-5, with 7 bases fitting TRBD2. The J call may not be correct, given that the DNA end is closer to TRBJ2-7. Germline assignment: CDR1 GTSNPN and CDR2 SVGIG (reference sequence). The CDR3 has 11 amino acids. CDR3: CAWMGGYEQYF. The CDR3 DNA sequence: TGTGCCTGGATGGGGGGGTACGAGCAGTACTTC.

The chain employs TRBV10-1 and TRBJ1-1; 8 nucleotides match TRBD1. Trimming cost V 6 bases and J 1 base; bases outside gene matches: 4. The CDR3 sequence is 14 residues long. Per the germline V gene, CDR1 is WNHNN and CDR2 is SYGVQD (reference sequence). The CDR3 DNA follows: TGCGCCAGCAGGGCCGGGACAGGGAACACTGAAGCTTTCTTT. This translates into CASRAGTGNTEAFF.

The J gene is TRBJ2-5, the V gene TRBV9; D not certain. Trimming stripped 0 bases from V and 3 bases from J, with 6 bases between. Germline V gene lookup returns CDR1 SGDLS and CDR2 YYNGEE. CDR3 length: 13 residues. The CDR3 sequence: CASSVAPEETQYF. CDR3 coding DNA: TGTGCCAGCAGCGTAGCTCCAGAAGAGACCCAGTACTTC.

The chain employs TRBV30 and TRBJ2-7, with a weak D call TRBD2 (5 bases). The CDR3 loop spans 11 amino acids. Trimming stripped 2 bases from V and 7 bases from J, with 9 bases between. Germline CDR1 is GTSNPN and CDR2 is SVGIG (reference sequence). The CDR3 nucleotides are TGTGCCTGGAGTTCCGGAGGTGAGCAGTACTTC. It specifies CAWSSGGEQYF.

J is TRBJ1-1 and V is TRBV11-3; TRBD1 agrees at 7 bases. Germline CDR1 SGHNT, CDR2 YENEEA. V shed 5 bases, J shed 0 bases, and the junction held 3 bases outside the gene matches. The CDR3 has 14 residues. CDR3 amino acids: CASSRDSLNTEAFF. The CDR3 DNA reads TGTGCCAGCAGCCGGGACAGTTTGAACACTGAAGCTTTCTTT.

V and J are TRBV9 and TRBJ2-2; D may be TRBD2 (6 bases). CDR3 size: 14 residues. Between the trimmed V and J ends, which lost 4 bases and 6 bases, there was a span of 13 bases. Germline V gene lookup returns CDR1 SGDLS and CDR2 YYNGEE. The CDR3 sequence: CASSRPGGAGELFF. The CDR3, as DNA: TGTGCCAGCAGCCGCCCCGGAGGGGCCGGGGAGCTGTTTTTT.

CDR3 sequence: CASSPTGVVGYTF. The CDR3 DNA sequence: TGTGCCAGCAGCCCTACAGGGGTTGTAGGCTACACCTTC. The genes are TRBV7-8 and TRBJ1-2; 7 positions agree with TRBD1. J was trimmed by 8 bases and V by 5 bases; bases with no gene match: 8. The CDR3 sequence is 13 residues long. CDR1 SGHVS and CDR2 FQNEAQ come from the germline V gene.

The chain has TRBV6-5 and TRBJ1-5; D possibly corresponds to TRBD1 (5 bases). This CDR3 is 15 amino acids long. V lost 6 bases and J 4 bases, leaving 16 bases between the germline ends. Germline CDR1 is MNHEY and CDR2 is SVGAGI. The CDR3 sequence is CASSPGGSGNQPQHF. CDR3 DNA: TGTGCCAGCAGCCCCGGGGGGTCTGGAAATCAGCCCCAGCATTTT.

J is TRBJ2-3 and V is TRBV9; TRBD2 matches at 7 bases. Germline V gene lookup returns CDR1 SGDLS and CDR2 YYNGEE. The CDR3 extends over 16 amino acids. With 0 bases clipped from V and 2 bases from J, the junction kept 6 bases outside the gene matches. This CDR3 is CASSVDWRGFTDTQYF. CDR3 nucleotide sequence: TGTGCCAGCAGCGTAGACTGGCGGGGGTTCACAGATACGCAGTATTTT.

V and J are TRBV19 and TRBJ2-5; 13 bases line up with TRBD2. The V and J ends lost 3 bases and 2 bases, in that order; junction bases with no gene match: 6. This CDR3 has 17 amino acids. Germline V lookup: CDR1 LNHDA, CDR2 SQIVND (reference sequence). The CDR3 sequence is CASSMGTSGRGQETQYF. CDR3 nucleotide sequence: TGTGCCAGTAGTATGGGAACTAGCGGGAGGGGACAAGAGACCCAGTACTTC.

The chain recombines TRBV7-2 with TRBJ1-1; weak D call: TRBD1 (6 bases). Germline V gives CDR1 SGHTA, CDR2 FQGNSA. The CDR3 sequence is 16 residues long. V was cut by 2 bases and J by 0 bases, with 13 bases left in between. CDR3 sequence: CASSLRPGQLNTEAFF. The CDR3 bases are TGTGCCAGCAGCTTACGCCCTGGACAGTTGAACACTGAAGCTTTCTTT.

The rearrangement joins TRBV27 to TRBJ1-2, with a possible D match to TRBD1 (5 bases). Germline V lookup: CDR1 MNHEY, CDR2 SMNVEV (reference sequence). The CDR3 totals 15 residues. Trimming removed 0 bases from V and 8 bases from J, with 16 bases in between. The CDR3 loop reads CASSLSRDSRRGYTF. The CDR3 DNA reads TGTGCCAGCAGTTTATCCCGGGACTCTCGGAGGGGCTACACCTTC.

The gene calls are TRBV5-6 and TRBJ1-4; D is unresolved. V was shortened by 0 bases and J by 7 bases, with 7 bases between the two germline ends. The CDR3 totals 13 residues. Germline lookup yields CDR1 SGHDT and CDR2 YYEEEE. CDR3 sequence reads: CASSLGHSEKLFF. The CDR3, as DNA: TGTGCCAGCAGCTTGGGACACAGTGAAAAACTGTTTTTT.

The rearrangement uses TRBV11-2 and TRBJ2-1, with a possible D match to TRBD2 (6 bases). CDR1 is SGHAT, CDR2 FQNNGV, per germline. The CDR3 extends over 15 amino acids. Trimming stripped 5 bases from V and 7 bases from J, with 18 bases between. The CDR3 protein is CASSPRDWASNEQFF. DNA for the CDR3: TGTGCCAGCAGCCCCAGGGACTGGGCTTCGAATGAGCAGTTCTTC.

The chain couples TRBV11-1 to TRBJ1-1; weak D call: TRBD1 (5 bases). The germline gives CDR1 SGHAT, CDR2 FQDESV (reference sequence). Trimming removed 8 bases from V and 5 bases from J, with 15 bases in between. The CDR3 is 13 residues long. In nucleotides, the CDR3 is TGTGCCAGCCGACAGAGAGGCGTAACTGAAGCTTTCTTT. Its protein product is CASRQRGVTEAFF. Variable domain in full (rest from reference TRBV11-1 and TRBJ1-1): EAEVAQSPRYKITEKSQAVAFWCDPISGHATLYWYRQILGQGPELLVQFQDESVVDDSQLPKDRFSAERLKGVDSTLKIQPAELGDSAMYLCASRQRGVTEAFFGQGTRLTVV.

This clone was counted once. The V and J genes are TRBV7-6 and TRBJ2-5; a possible D gene is TRBD2 (5 bases). Trimming took 2 bases from V and 10 from J, leaving 17 bases between them. Germline-derived CDR1 and CDR2 are SGHVS and FNYEAQ. The CDR3 extends over 14 amino acids. CDR3 nucleotide sequence: TGTGCCAGCAGCTTATCGGGGTCGTCCGAGGTCCAGTACTTC. This translates into CASSLSGSSEVQYF. Variable domain in full (rest from reference TRBV7-6 and TRBJ2-5): GAGVSQSPRYKVTKRGQDVALRCDPISGHVSLYWYRQALGQGPEFLTYFNYEAQQDKSGLPNDRFSAERPEGSISTLTIQRTEQRDSAMYRCASSLSGSSEVQYFGPGTRLLVL.

There are a few counts of this clone. The chain carries TRBV28 and TRBJ1-1; D is unclear. Trimming removed 1 base at V and 6 bases at J, with 9 bases between. CDR1 and CDR2 from the germline V gene are MDHEN and SYDVKM. This CDR3 is 13 amino acids long. In DNA form, the CDR3 reads TGTGCCAGCAGTTTATCAGGTAGGCCTGAAGCTTTCTTT. This gives the protein CASSLSGRPEAFF.

The J gene is TRBJ2-7, the V gene TRBV27; D is undetermined. This CDR3 spans 13 amino acids. Germline lookup yields CDR1 MNHEY and CDR2 SMNVEV (reference sequence). Trimming left V 2 bases short and J 4 bases short, with 9 bases between. CDR3 in DNA: TGTGCCAGCAGTTTAGGCTTCAATTACGAGCAGTACTTC. Its translation is CASSLGFNYEQYF.

The gene calls are TRBV6-5 and TRBJ2-7; 9 bases agree with TRBD2. Germline V gene data show CDR1 as MNHEY and CDR2 as SVGAGI. The CDR3 sequence is 15 residues long. The ends lost 0 bases at V and 4 bases at J; junction bases unmatched: 4. Here the CDR3 reads CASSYSIAGAYEQYF. The DNA for the CDR3 is TGTGCCAGCAGTTACTCGATAGCGGGAGCTTACGAGCAGTACTTC.

The chain is built from TRBV29-1 and TRBJ2-7, with TRBD2 identical over 8 bases. J lost 2 bases, V lost 6 bases, and 6 bases had no gene match. The CDR3 runs to 13 residues. Per germline, CDR1 SQVTM and CDR2 ANQGSEA. The CDR3 coding sequence is TGCAGCGTACGCGGACTAGCAGCCTACGAGCAGTACTTC. Amino acid sequence: CSVRGLAAYEQYF.

J is TRBJ2-3 and V is TRBV9, with D possibly being TRBD2 (5 bases). The germline V and J ends were trimmed by 6 bases and 0 bases, with 11 bases remaining between them. The germline V gene has CDR1 SGDLS and CDR2 YYNGEE. The CDR3 is 14 residues long. DNA of the CDR3: TGTGCCAGCAACAAAGGAGGTAGCACAGATACGCAGTATTTT. Protein: CASNKGGSTDTQYF.